Listed below are T cell receptor beta chains from one sample, sequenced in a study of beta chain features in type 1 diabetes. Data came from immunoSEQ multiplex PCR; TCRdb stores just in-frame clones and leaves some out. This repertoire shows about 370,000 clones, around 10% found once; its top ten account for about 0.6%. Sequenced sample: central memory CD4+ T cells from blood. The receptors stem from a man aged 25-45 years with type 1 diabetes. The conserved cysteine and the conserved F or W are not part of the CDR3 here. Clone size appears in some rows only: once, few, many, or a class for an expanded clone.

clone size	V gene	J gene	CDR3 protein
NA	TRBV28	TRBJ1-1	ASRSWAGNTEAF
few	TRBV13	TRBJ2-7	ASSSRGGYEQY
NA	TRBV6-6	TRBJ2-3	ASSSPASGRSDTQY
NA	TRBV30	TRBJ1-1	AVITGTTEAF
few	TRBV5-1	TRBJ2-1	ASSQTTSGTWNEQF
NA	TRBV25-1	TRBJ2-5	ASSEGGGRASETQY
NA	TRBV28	TRBJ1-2	ASTTTENYGYT
NA	TRBV4-2	TRBJ1-2	ASSQSGQGGNYGYT
NA	TRBV18	TRBJ2-4	ASSPTGGEGNIQY
NA	TRBV10-3	TRBJ2-6	AISDYSGGGSGANVLT
few	TRBV7-2	TRBJ2-3	ASSLAGLGTDTQY
NA	TRBV7-9	TRBJ1-3	ASSYGTGTPSGNTIY
few	TRBV9	TRBJ2-1	ASSVDLPNEQF
NA	TRBV28	TRBJ1-2	ASSSRTGGYGYT
NA	TRBV27	TRBJ2-5	ASSFIGETQY
NA	TRBV5-1	TRBJ1-4	ASSLERINEKLF
many	TRBV5-4	TRBJ1-2	ASSPVTGNYGYT
many	TRBV7-3	TRBJ2-1	ASSRTTDNEQF
few	TRBV6-5	TRBJ2-7	ASSVRAGAEYEQY
few	TRBV7-6	TRBJ1-5	ASSPTSGQEGQPQH
NA	TRBV28	TRBJ2-7	ASRSSGRAYEQY
NA	TRBV9	TRBJ2-7	ASSVGTSPHYEQY
few	TRBV25-1	TRBJ1-2	ASSGTGLGYT
many	TRBV19	TRBJ1-1	ASSIGNRRTEAF
many	TRBV28	TRBJ2-1	ASRELAGSYNEQF
NA	TRBV23-1	TRBJ1-5	ASIPSNGPRRVRNQPQH
NA	TRBV12-5	TRBJ2-1	ASGLVVLINEQF
few	TRBV5-6	TRBJ1-1	ASSFLVGAAAF
many	TRBV28	TRBJ2-4	ASNPGRVPQY
many	TRBV7-9	TRBJ1-1	ASSLEGVGTEAF
NA	TRBV27	NA	ASRFSGKGEQY
few	TRBV29-1	TRBJ2-7	SVDYAGSYEQY
few	TRBV28	TRBJ2-2	ASSFIFGELF
few	TRBV27	TRBJ1-1	ASSLRDRNTEAF
few	TRBV2	TRBJ2-1	ASSGLAGLASYNEQF
once	TRBV19	TRBJ2-5	ASNGLAGGEETQY
NA	TRBV9	TRBJ1-1	ASSPTGMNTEAF
NA	TRBV5-7	TRBJ2-7	ASSPRQNPYEQY
few	TRBV7-2	TRBJ2-1	ASSFDFYNEQF
NA	TRBV2	TRBJ1-3	ASSDDRGGPGNTIY